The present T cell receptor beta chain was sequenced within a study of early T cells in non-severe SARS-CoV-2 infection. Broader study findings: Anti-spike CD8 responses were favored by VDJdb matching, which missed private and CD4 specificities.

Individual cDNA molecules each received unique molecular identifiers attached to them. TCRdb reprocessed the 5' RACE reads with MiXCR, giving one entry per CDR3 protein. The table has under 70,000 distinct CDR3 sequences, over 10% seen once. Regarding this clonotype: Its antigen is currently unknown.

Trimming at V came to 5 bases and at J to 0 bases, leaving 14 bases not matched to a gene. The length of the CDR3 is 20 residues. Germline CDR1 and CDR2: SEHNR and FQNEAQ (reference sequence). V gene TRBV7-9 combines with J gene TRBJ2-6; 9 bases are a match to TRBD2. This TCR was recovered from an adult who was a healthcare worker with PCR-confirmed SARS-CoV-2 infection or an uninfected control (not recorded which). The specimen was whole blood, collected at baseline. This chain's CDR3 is CASSPPNPLAGHSGANVLTF. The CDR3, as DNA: TGTGCCAGCAGCCCACCTAACCCACTAGCGGGCCACTCTGGGGCCAACGTCCTGACTTTC.